Reported below is one TCR beta chain. The CDR3 goes on 3 residues after the read ends, and that part is filled in from the germline J gene. This sample was taken from a study of T cells in women clearing cervical HPV infection. Per the germline V gene, CDR1 is LNHDA and CDR2 is SQIVND (reference sequence). The CDR3 length is 13 residues. Trimming took 7 bases from V and 2 from J; bases not matched to a gene: 2. The protocol was immunoSEQ multiplex PCR, while the TCRdb copy is restricted to in-frame clones and leaves out a portion. The sample data list approximately 33,000 clones. This chain links TRBV19 with TRBJ1-5, with 7 nucleotides matching TRBD1. This TCR was sampled from a woman aged 18-70 years with a cervical HPV16 infection that either progressed to CIN3+ or cleared (not recorded which). The sample consisted of blood buffy coat. This CDR3 reads CASKDRGNQPQHF. Incomplete CDR3 DNA: TGTGCCAGTAAAGACAGGGGCAATCAGCCC.